A selection of T cell receptor beta chains follows, all from one sample in a study of identical twins. TCRdb passed the 5' RACE reads through MiXCR, listing each CDR3 protein once. The table shows about 340,000 distinct CDR3 sequences, with approximately 13% occurring only once. The sample also formed part of further work on yellow fever vaccine responses in identical twins.

The sample comprised CD8+ T cells sorted from blood. These receptors came from a young woman in good health. CDR3s include the opening cysteine and the closing phenylalanine or tryptophan. The D gene is left open where the match is weak. Size values are once, few and many counts, or a class for expanded clones, and some rows have none.

cdr3_length d_call j_call v_call clone_size cdr3_nt cdr3_aa
14 . TRBJ2-7 TRBV11-2 few TGTGCCAGCAGCATCGGGACCCAATCCTACGAGCAGTACTTC CASSIGTQSYEQYF
16 . TRBJ1-5 TRBV12-3/TRBV12-4 many TGTGCCAGCAGTTTAGTTTGGGACACCCACAATCAGCCCCAGCATTTT CASSLVWDTHNQPQHF
16 TRBD2 TRBJ2-2 TRBV27 . TGTGCCAGCACCCTGGGAGCGGGGGGCAACACCGGGGAGCTGTTTTTT CASTLGAGGNTGELFF
12 . TRBJ2-1 TRBV4-1 many TGCGCCAGCAGCCAAGCGCTGACCGAGCAGTTCTTC CASSQALTEQFF
19 TRBD2 TRBJ2-3 TRBV9 few TGTGCCAGCAGCCCCAGCCCCACCGGGAGGGCCACTTCCACAGATACGCAGTATTTT CASSPSPTGRATSTDTQYF
15 . TRBJ2-2 TRBV11-2 few TGTGCCAGCGAGGTGGGACATTCGAACACCGGGGAGCTGTTTTTT CASEVGHSNTGELFF
21 TRBD1 TRBJ2-1 TRBV6-2/TRBV6-3 many TGTGCCAGCAGTTACCCCGCGGTGGGGACAGAATCATTACCCTCCTACAATGAGCAGTTCTTC CASSYPAVGTESLPSYNEQFF
16 . TRBJ2-7 TRBV28 few TGTGCCAGCAGTCCCTTCTTCGGGGGAAACCCCTACGAGCAGTACTTC CASSPFFGGNPYEQYF
15 TRBD1 TRBJ2-5 TRBV24-1 few TGTGCCACCAGTGATTTCGCAGGGGGCGGGGAGACCCAGTACTTC CATSDFAGGGETQYF
13 . TRBJ2-7 TRBV4-1 . TGTGCCATCGGCCCAGGGCCCCTCTGCGAGCAGTACTTC CAIGPGPLCEQYF
19 TRBD2 TRBJ2-1 TRBV27 . TGTGCCAGCACGACGAGGGTTGAGCGGCTAGCGGGAGGGCCCAATGAGCAGTTCTTC CASTTRVERLAGGPNEQFF
12 . TRBJ2-1 TRBV14 many TGTGCCAGCAGCCAAGCAGGGTTGGAGCAGTTCTTC CASSQAGLEQFF
17 TRBD2 TRBJ2-1 TRBV28 few TGTGCCAGCAGCGGGGCCAGCGGGGGGGTTTGGGACAATGAGCAGTTCTTC CASSGASGGVWDNEQFF
15 . TRBJ2-2 TRBV28 . TGTGCCAGCAACTTCTTCGCCCGTTTGACCGGGGAGCTGTTTTTT CASNFFARLTGELFF
17 TRBD1 TRBJ2-1 TRBV20-1 . TGCTGTGCCGAGGGACAGGGGGTCCCTGTGGTCTACAATGAGCAGTTCTTC CCAEGQGVPVVYNEQFF
16 . TRBJ2-3 TRBV7-9 . TGTGCCAGCAGCCCCGGGACGCTAGATAGCACAGATACGCAGTATTTT CASSPGTLDSTDTQYF
13 . TRBJ2-7 TRBV28 . TGTGCCACATTAGCGCCGAGCTCCTACGAGCAGTACTTC CATLAPSSYEQYF
16 TRBD2 TRBJ2-1 TRBV7-9 . TGTGCCAGCAGCCGTACTAGCGTGAGCTCCTACAATGAGCAGTTCTTC CASSRTSVSSYNEQFF
16 TRBD2 TRBJ2-7 TRBV6-2/TRBV6-3 . TGTGCCAGCAGTTACCTGTGGCTAGCGGGAGGATGCGAGCAGTACTTC CASSYLWLAGGCEQYF
15 TRBD1 TRBJ2-3 TRBV7-2 many TGTGCCAGCAGCTTATGGAGCGCAGGGGGAGATACGCAGTATTTT CASSLWSAGGDTQYF
16 TRBD2 TRBJ2-3 TRBV18 . TGTGCCAGCTCACCCCTGAAGCGGGAGCCCCCAGATACGCAGTATTTT CASSPLKREPPDTQYF
14 . TRBJ1-2 TRBV15 many TGTGCCACCAGCAGTTTAACGGGAGACTATGGCTACACCTTC CATSSLTGDYGYTF
15 TRBD2 TRBJ2-1 TRBV7-8 few TGTGCCAGCAGCTTGACTAGCGGGGGCATCAATGAGCAGTTCTTC CASSLTSGGINEQFF
14 TRBD2 TRBJ2-7 TRBV12-3/TRBV12-4 . TGTGCCAGCAGTGTACTAGCGGGAGGGCCTGGGCAGTACTTC CASSVLAGGPGQYF
15 . TRBJ2-5 TRBV29-1 few TGCAGCGTTGAATTTTCGCGGCCGGATCAAGAGACCCAGTACTTC CSVEFSRPDQETQYF
14 . TRBJ2-5 TRBV21-1 many TGTGCCAGCCCTAATACAGGGGTCCCAGAGACCCAGTACTTC CASPNTGVPETQYF
16 . TRBJ1-1 TRBV7-8 few TGTGCCAGCAGCTTAAACTCAAGGGGCGATCTCACTGAAGCTTTCTTT CASSLNSRGDLTEAFF